The rows below give T cell receptor beta chains drawn from one sample of a study of cytomegalovirus exposure and HLA in healthy donors. Repertoires were generated with immunoSEQ multiplex PCR, while TCRdb's copy carries only in-frame clones and drops some. In the table there are hundreds of thousands of clones, approximately 84% of which are singletons. Sequenced: PBMCs. Receptors were obtained from a woman aged 30 to 39 in good health and CMV-seropositive. The CDR3 runs from the conserved cysteine through the conserved F or W. The D gene is left open where the match is weak. A clone size is listed for some rows: how often the clone was seen (once, few, many), or a class if it is expanded.

j_call: TRBJ2-7; v_call: TRBV6-5; clone_size: NA; d_call: NA; cdr3_aa: CASSYSGQTDEQYF; cdr3_nt: TGTGCCAGCAGTTACTCTGGACAAACGGACGAGCAGTACTTC
j_call: TRBJ2-5; v_call: TRBV5-1; clone_size: NA; d_call: TRBD1; cdr3_aa: CASSQGAEETQYF; cdr3_nt: TGCGCCAGCAGCCAGGGGGCCGAGGAGACCCAGTACTTC
j_call: TRBJ2-2; v_call: TRBV15; clone_size: NA; d_call: NA; cdr3_aa: CATSRDRGSNTGELFF; cdr3_nt: TGTGCCACCAGCAGAGATCGGGGTTCTAACACCGGGGAGCTGTTTTTT
j_call: TRBJ2-7; v_call: TRBV2; clone_size: NA; d_call: NA; cdr3_aa: CASRGEEYEQYF; cdr3_nt: TGTGCCAGCCGAGGAGAAGAGTACGAGCAGTACTTC
j_call: TRBJ1-2; v_call: TRBV11-3; clone_size: NA; d_call: NA; cdr3_aa: CASSPDTRSYGYTF; cdr3_nt: TGTGCCAGCAGCCCGGACACCCGTTCCTATGGCTACACCTTC
j_call: TRBJ2-1; v_call: TRBV2; clone_size: once; d_call: TRBD1; cdr3_aa: CASKGTGLTNEQFF; cdr3_nt: TGTGCCAGCAAGGGGACAGGGTTAACCAATGAGCAGTTCTTC
j_call: TRBJ1-2; v_call: TRBV5-1; clone_size: NA; d_call: NA; cdr3_aa: CASSLGQGASRNGYTF; cdr3_nt: TGCGCCAGCAGCTTGGGGCAGGGCGCCTCCAGGAATGGCTACACCTTC
j_call: TRBJ2-1; v_call: TRBV19; clone_size: NA; d_call: TRBD2; cdr3_aa: CASSAGRSYNEQFF; cdr3_nt: TGTGCCAGCTCAGCGGGAAGGTCCTACAATGAGCAGTTCTTC
j_call: TRBJ2-2; v_call: TRBV9; clone_size: NA; d_call: NA; cdr3_aa: CASSADTGELFF; cdr3_nt: TGTGCCAGCAGCGCAGACACCGGGGAGCTGTTTTTT
j_call: TRBJ1-2; v_call: TRBV10-2; clone_size: NA; d_call: TRBD1; cdr3_aa: CASSSRDRVLRNGYTF; cdr3_nt: TGCGCCAGCAGTTCCCGCGACAGGGTTTTGAGAAATGGCTACACCTTC
j_call: TRBJ1-1; v_call: TRBV7-9; clone_size: once; d_call: NA; cdr3_aa: CASSSGSTEGFPKAFF; cdr3_nt: TGTGCCAGCAGCTCGGGGAGCACAGAAGGTTTCCCTAAAGCTTTCTTT
j_call: TRBJ1-2; v_call: TRBV5-6; clone_size: NA; d_call: NA; cdr3_aa: CASSLGGIDGYTF; cdr3_nt: TGTGCCAGCAGCTTGGGAGGGATCGATGGCTACACCTTC
j_call: TRBJ2-7; v_call: TRBV4-1; clone_size: NA; d_call: NA; cdr3_aa: CASSQGPQRTTYEQYF; cdr3_nt: TGCGCCAGCAGCCAAGGTCCGCAGCGGACGACCTACGAGCAGTACTTC